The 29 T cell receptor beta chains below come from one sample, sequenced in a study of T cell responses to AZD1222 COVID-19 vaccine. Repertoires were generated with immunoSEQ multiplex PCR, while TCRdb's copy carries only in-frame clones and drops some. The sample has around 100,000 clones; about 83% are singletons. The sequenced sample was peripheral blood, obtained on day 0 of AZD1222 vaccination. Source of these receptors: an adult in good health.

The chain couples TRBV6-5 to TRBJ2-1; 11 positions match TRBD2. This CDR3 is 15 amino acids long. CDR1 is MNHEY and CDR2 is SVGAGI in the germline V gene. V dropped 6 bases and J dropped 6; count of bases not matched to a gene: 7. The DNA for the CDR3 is TGTGCCAGCAGCTTGGCTAGCGGGGGGTTCAATGAGCAGTTCTTC. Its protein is CASSLASGGFNEQFF.

The CDR3 DNA follows: TGTGCCAGCAGCGCCCCCGACGCCCCGGGCGGGGAGCTGTTTTTT. Its protein product is CASSAPDAPGGELFF. The chain recombines TRBV7-3 with TRBJ2-2; D not resolved. Germline lookup yields CDR1 SGHTA and CDR2 FQGTGA. There are 15 residues in the CDR3. V lost 5 bases and J 7 bases, leaving 17 bases between the germline ends.

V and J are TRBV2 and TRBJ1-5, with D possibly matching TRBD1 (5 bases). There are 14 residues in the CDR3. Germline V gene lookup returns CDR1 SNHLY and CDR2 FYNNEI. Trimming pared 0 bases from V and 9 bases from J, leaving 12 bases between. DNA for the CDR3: TGTGCCAGCAGTGAAGCTGACTCGAGGGGGCCCCAGCATTTT. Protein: CASSEADSRGPQHF.

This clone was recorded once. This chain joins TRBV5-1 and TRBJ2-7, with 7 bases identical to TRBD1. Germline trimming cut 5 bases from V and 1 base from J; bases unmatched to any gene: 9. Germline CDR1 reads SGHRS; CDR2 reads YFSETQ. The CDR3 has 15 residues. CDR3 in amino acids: CASRPSTGQSYEQYF. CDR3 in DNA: TGCGCCAGCAGACCATCGACAGGGCAGTCCTACGAGCAGTACTTC.

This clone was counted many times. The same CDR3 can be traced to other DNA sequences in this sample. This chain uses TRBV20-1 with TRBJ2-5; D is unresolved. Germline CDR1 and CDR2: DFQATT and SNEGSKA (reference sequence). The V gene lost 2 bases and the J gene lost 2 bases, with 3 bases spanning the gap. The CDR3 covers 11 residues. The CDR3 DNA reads TGCAGTGCTAGACGTCAAGAGACCCAGTACTTC. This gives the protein CSARRQETQYF.

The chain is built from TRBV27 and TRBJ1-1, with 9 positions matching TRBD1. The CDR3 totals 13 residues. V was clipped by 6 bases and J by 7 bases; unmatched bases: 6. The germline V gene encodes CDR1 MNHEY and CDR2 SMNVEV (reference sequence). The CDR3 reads CASSLTGGGEAFF. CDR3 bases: TGTGCCAGCAGCCTGACAGGGGGAGGTGAAGCTTTCTTT.

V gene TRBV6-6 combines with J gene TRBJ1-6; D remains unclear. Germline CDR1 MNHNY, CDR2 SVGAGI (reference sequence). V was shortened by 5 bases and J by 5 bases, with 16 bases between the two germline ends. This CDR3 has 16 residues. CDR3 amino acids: CASSGPSRPHNSPLHF. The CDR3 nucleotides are TGTGCCAGCAGTGGACCGTCGAGACCACATAATTCACCCCTCCACTTT.

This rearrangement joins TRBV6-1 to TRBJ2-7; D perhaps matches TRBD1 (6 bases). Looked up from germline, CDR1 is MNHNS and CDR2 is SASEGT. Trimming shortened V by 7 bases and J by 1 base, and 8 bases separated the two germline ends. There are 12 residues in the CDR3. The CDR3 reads CASNGQSYEQYF. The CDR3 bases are TGTGCCAGCAACGGACAGTCCTACGAGCAGTACTTC.

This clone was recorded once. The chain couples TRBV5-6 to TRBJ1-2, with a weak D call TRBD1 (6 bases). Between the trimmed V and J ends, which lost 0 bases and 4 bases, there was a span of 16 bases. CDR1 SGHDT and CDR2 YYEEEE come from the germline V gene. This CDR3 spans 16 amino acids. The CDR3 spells CASSLGGTGKAYGYTF. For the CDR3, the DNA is TGTGCCAGCAGCTTGGGCGGAACAGGGAAGGCCTATGGCTACACCTTC.

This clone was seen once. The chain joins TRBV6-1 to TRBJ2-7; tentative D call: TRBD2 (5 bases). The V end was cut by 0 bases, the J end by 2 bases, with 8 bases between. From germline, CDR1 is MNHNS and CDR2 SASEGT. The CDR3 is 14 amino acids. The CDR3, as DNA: TGTGCCAGCAGTGAAGCCGGGGTGGCCTACGAGCAGTACTTC. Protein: CASSEAGVAYEQYF.

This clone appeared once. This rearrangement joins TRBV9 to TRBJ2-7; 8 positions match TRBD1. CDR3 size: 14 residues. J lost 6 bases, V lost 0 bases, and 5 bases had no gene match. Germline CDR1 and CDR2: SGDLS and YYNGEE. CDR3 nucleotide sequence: TGTGCCAGCAGCGTAGCTCCAGGGGGCCTCGAGCAGTACTTC. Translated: CASSVAPGGLEQYF.

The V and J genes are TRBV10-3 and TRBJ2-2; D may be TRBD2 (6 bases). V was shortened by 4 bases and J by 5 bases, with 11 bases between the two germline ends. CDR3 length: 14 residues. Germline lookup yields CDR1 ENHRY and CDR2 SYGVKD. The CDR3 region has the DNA TGTGCCATCAGTGCCGGGAGAGGGACCGGGGAGCTGTTTTTT. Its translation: CAISAGRGTGELFF.

CDR3 DNA sequence: TGCGCCAGCAGCTTACAGGAGTCAGATACGCAGTATTTT. It translates to CASSLQESDTQYF. The chain recombines TRBV5-1 with TRBJ2-3, with D possibly being TRBD1 (5 bases). Germline V lookup: CDR1 SGHRS, CDR2 YFSETQ. V dropped 2 bases and J dropped 4 bases, with 8 bases sitting between them. The CDR3 runs 13 residues.

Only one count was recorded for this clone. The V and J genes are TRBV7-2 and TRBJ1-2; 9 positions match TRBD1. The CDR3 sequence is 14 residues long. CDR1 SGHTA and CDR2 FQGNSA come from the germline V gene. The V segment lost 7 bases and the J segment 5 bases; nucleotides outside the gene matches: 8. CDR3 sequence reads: CASTQQGARYGYTF. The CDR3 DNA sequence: TGTGCCAGCACCCAACAGGGGGCGAGGTATGGCTACACCTTC.

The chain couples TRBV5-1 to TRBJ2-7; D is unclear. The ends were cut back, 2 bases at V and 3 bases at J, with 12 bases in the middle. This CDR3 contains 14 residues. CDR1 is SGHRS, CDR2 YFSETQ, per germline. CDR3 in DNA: TGCGCCAGCAGCTTTAGGGCAGCTGACTACGAGCAGTACTTC. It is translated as CASSFRAADYEQYF. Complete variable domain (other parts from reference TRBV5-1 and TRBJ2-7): KAGVTQTPRYLIKTRGQQVTLSCSPISGHRSVSWYQQTPGQGLQFLFEYFSETQRNKGNFPGRFSGRQFSNSRSEMNVSTLELGDSALYLCASSFRAADYEQYFGPGTRLTVT.

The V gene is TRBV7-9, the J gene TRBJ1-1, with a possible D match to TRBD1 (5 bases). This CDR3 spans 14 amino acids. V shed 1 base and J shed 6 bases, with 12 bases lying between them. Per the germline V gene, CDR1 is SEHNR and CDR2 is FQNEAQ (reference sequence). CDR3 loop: CASSLGVEGAEAFF. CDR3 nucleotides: TGTGCCAGCAGCTTAGGAGTAGAAGGGGCTGAAGCTTTCTTT.

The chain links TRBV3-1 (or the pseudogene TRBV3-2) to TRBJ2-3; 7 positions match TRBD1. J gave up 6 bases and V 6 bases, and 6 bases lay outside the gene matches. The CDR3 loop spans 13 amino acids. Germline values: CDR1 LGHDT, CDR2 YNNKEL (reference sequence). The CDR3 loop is CASRRQGDDTQYF. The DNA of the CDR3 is TGTGCCAGCAGGAGACAGGGAGACGATACGCAGTATTTT.

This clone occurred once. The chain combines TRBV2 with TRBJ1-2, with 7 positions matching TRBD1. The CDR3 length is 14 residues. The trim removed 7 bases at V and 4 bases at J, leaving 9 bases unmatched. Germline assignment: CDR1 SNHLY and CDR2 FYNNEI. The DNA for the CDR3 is TGTGCCAGCAAACTAGGGGGCCTTGGCTATGGCTACACCTTC. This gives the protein CASKLGGLGYGYTF.

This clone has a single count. CDR3 DNA sequence: TGTGCCAGCAGTGAGGGAAGGGGCACCACAGATACGCAGTATTTT. Translation gives CASSEGRGTTDTQYF. V gene TRBV6-1 combines with J gene TRBJ2-3; D might be TRBD1 (5 bases). V lost 3 bases, J lost 2 bases, and 12 bases lay in between. The germline V gene encodes CDR1 MNHNS and CDR2 SASEGT. This CDR3 has 15 amino acids.

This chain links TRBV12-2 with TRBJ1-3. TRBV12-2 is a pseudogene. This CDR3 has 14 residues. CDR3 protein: CASRPGGGGNTIYF. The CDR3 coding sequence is TGTGCAAGTCGCCCAGGGGGGGGAGGAAACACCATATATTTT.

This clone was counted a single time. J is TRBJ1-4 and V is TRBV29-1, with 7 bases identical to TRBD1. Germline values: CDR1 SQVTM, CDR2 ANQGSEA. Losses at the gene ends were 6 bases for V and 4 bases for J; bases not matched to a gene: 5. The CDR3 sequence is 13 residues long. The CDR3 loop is CSVRTGGNEKLFF. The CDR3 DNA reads TGCAGCGTGAGGACAGGAGGTAATGAAAAACTGTTTTTT.

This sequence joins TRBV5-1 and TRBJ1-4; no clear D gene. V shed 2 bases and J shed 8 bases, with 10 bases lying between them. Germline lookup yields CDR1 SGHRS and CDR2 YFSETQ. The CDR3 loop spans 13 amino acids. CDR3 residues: CASSFTLGEKLFF. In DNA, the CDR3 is TGCGCCAGCAGCTTCACCCTGGGGGAAAAACTGTTTTTT.

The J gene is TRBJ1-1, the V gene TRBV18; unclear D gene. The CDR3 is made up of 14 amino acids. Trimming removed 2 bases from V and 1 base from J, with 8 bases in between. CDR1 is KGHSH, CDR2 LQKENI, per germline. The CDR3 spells CASSPYQENTEAFF. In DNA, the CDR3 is TGTGCCAGCTCACCATATCAAGAGAACACTGAAGCTTTCTTT.

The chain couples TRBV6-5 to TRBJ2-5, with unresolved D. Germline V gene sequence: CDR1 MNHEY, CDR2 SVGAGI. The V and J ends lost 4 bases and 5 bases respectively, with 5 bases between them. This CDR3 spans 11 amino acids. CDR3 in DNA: TGTGCCAGCAGTTTAGGCGAGACCCAGTACTTC. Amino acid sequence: CASSLGETQYF.

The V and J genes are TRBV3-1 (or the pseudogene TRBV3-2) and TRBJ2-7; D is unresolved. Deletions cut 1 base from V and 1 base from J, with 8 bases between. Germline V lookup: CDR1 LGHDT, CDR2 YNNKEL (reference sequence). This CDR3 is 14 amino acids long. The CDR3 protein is CASSQVPLSYEQYF. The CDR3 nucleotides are TGTGCCAGCAGCCAAGTGCCGCTTTCCTACGAGCAGTACTTC.

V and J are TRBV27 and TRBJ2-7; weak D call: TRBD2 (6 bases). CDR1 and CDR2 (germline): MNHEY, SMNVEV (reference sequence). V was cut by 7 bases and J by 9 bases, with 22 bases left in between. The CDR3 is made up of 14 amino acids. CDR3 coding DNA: TGTGCCAGCACCTGGGCAGGGACTTCTCAAGTGCAGTACTTC. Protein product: CASTWAGTSQVQYF.

CDR3 residues: CATSDAGGGEQYF. The CDR3 coding sequence is TGTGCCACCAGTGACGCAGGGGGGGGCGAGCAGTACTTC. V usage is TRBV24-1 and J usage is TRBJ2-7; D might be TRBD1 or TRBD2, each matching 7 bases. V dropped 4 bases and J dropped 6 bases, with 12 bases sitting between them. CDR3 size: 13 residues. The germline gives CDR1 KGHDR, CDR2 SFDVKD.

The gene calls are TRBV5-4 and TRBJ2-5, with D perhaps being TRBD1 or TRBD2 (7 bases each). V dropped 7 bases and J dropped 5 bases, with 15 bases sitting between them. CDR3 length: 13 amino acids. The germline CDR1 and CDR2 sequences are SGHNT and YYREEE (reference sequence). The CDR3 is CASLRQGGETQYF. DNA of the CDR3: TGTGCCAGCCTTCGACAGGGAGGGGAGACCCAGTACTTC.

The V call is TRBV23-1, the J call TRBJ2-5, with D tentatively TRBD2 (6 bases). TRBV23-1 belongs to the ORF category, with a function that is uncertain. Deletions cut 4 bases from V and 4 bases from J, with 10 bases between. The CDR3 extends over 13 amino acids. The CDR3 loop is CASSRRVPETQYF. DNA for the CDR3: TGCGCCAGCAGTCGGAGGGTGCCAGAGACCCAGTACTTC.